The 9 T cell receptor beta chains below were found in one sample sequenced in a study of CD8+CD57+ T cells in acquired aplastic anemia. Investigators profiled TCR beta VDJ and CDR3 from genomic DNA template. TCRdb independently ran MiXCR on the reads; one entry per CDR3 protein. In the table there are fewer than 200,000 distinct CDR3 sequences, 50% to 75% of which are singletons. Sequencing used sorted CD4+, CD8+, or CD8+CD57+ T cells (not recorded which) from PBMCs. The receptors come from a human donor in good health.

This chain links TRBV9 with TRBJ1-1; D ambiguous. The CDR3 loop spans 14 amino acids. V lost 4 bases and J lost 0, with 10 bases in between. The germline V gene encodes CDR1 SGDLS and CDR2 YYNGEE. In DNA form, the CDR3 reads TGTGCCAGCAGCCTCAAAGGGTTGAACACTGAAGCTTTCTTT. It is translated as CASSLKGLNTEAFF.

The chain joins TRBV9 to TRBJ2-7; 9 bases line up with TRBD1. The CDR3 length is 15 residues. Germline CDR1 SGDLS, CDR2 YYNGEE. J was trimmed by 3 bases and V by 0 bases; bases with no gene match: 4. The CDR3 sequence: CASSVAWTGDYEQYF. CDR3 nucleotides: TGTGCCAGCAGCGTAGCATGGACAGGGGACTACGAGCAGTACTTC.

The V gene is TRBV2, the J gene TRBJ2-5; the D gene is possibly TRBD1 (6 bases). Looked up from germline, CDR1 is SNHLY and CDR2 is FYNNEI. The V end was cut by 6 bases, the J end by 1 base, with 18 bases between. This CDR3 contains 16 residues. The CDR3 loop reads CASSPNRGTFQETQYF. Here the CDR3 DNA reads TGTGCCAGCAGCCCCAATAGGGGGACATTCCAAGAGACCCAGTACTTC.

This clonotype was seen more than once but under ten times. This sequence joins TRBV24-1 and TRBJ1-2; D gene ambiguous. Germline loops: CDR1 KGHDR, CDR2 SFDVKD. This CDR3 contains 14 residues. The germline V and J ends were trimmed by 12 bases and 4 bases, with 20 bases remaining between them. The chain's CDR3 is CAPYLVRTPYGYTF. The CDR3 DNA sequence: TGTGCCCCGTACCTCGTGCGGACGCCCTATGGCTACACCTTC.

This clonotype was seen a handful of times. V and J are TRBV15 and TRBJ2-7, with 7 bases matching TRBD1. Germline CDR1 is LNHNV and CDR2 is YYDKDF (reference sequence). The CDR3 has 13 residues. Trimming cost V 0 bases and J 6 bases; bases outside gene matches: 2. The CDR3 DNA reads as TGTGCCACCAGCAGAGATCGACAGGGCGAGCAGTACTTC. Translating gives CATSRDRQGEQYF.

V gene TRBV7-6 combines with J gene TRBJ1-1; possibly TRBD1 for D (6 bases). V was shortened by 8 bases and J by 3 bases, with 13 bases between the two germline ends. CDR1 SGHVS and CDR2 FNYEAQ come from the germline V gene. The CDR3 has 13 amino acids. CDR3 coding DNA: TGTGCCAGCGGGAAAGGACAGTACACTGAAGCTTTCTTT. It is translated as CASGKGQYTEAFF.

With regard to this clonotype: The final CDR3 position lacks the conserved phenylalanine or tryptophan, pointing to a likely read error. This chain links TRBV7-9 with TRBJ2-5; maybe TRBD2 (5 bases). V was cut by 5 bases and J by 2 bases, with 15 bases left in between. The CDR3 consists of 15 residues. CDR1 SEHNR and CDR2 FQNEAQ come from the germline V gene (reference sequence). This CDR3 reads CASSLSPSPQETQYL. The CDR3 nucleotides are TGTGCCAGCAGCCTATCCCCTAGCCCACAAGAGACCCAGTACCTC.

This clonotype was counted a few times. The rearrangement joins TRBV27 to TRBJ1-2; D may be TRBD1 (6 bases). The V end lost 3 bases, the J end lost 1 base, and 15 bases lay between the germline ends. CDR3 length: 16 residues. Germline assignment: CDR1 MNHEY and CDR2 SMNVEV (reference sequence). CDR3 DNA: TGTGCCAGCAGTTTTAGGGGGACACCGAATAACTATGGCTACACCTTC. Protein: CASSFRGTPNNYGYTF.

This clonotype has just a few counts. The V call is TRBV10-3, the J call TRBJ1-5; TRBD1 matches 7 bases. This CDR3 spans 14 amino acids. The junction had 2 bases not matched to a gene; V was cut back by 2 bases and J by 4 bases. CDR1 ENHRY and CDR2 SYGVKD come from the germline V gene. The CDR3 bases are TGTGCCATCAGTGAGGGGACAGAGAATCAGCCCCAGCATTTT. This codes for CAISEGTENQPQHF.